This T cell receptor beta chain was captured in a study of T cells after yellow fever vaccination. Findings and caveats of the study: A large majority of primary-vaccination clones showed up again after the booster (approximately 95% CD4, roughly 91% CD8). Abundant contaminating clonotypes from the bulk population could appear in FACS-sorted repertoires.

This clonotype was seen a handful of times. What it binds is not known. V shed 3 bases, J shed 15 bases, and the junction held 8 bases outside the gene matches. Germline V gives CDR1 SGHVS, CDR2 FQNEAQ. The CDR3 covers 13 residues. MiXCR was run by TCRdb on the 5' RACE reads, yielding one entry per CDR3 protein. The table has a few hundred thousand distinct CDR3 sequences, approximately 21% seen once. Sample: PBMCs, taken 15 days after the yellow fever booster vaccination. This clonotype was obtained from a man aged 30 to 39 who received the YFV17D yellow fever vaccine. V gene TRBV7-8 combines with J gene TRBJ2-1; 10 nucleotides line up with TRBD1. CDR3 region: CASSLSDRGVPFF. The CDR3 DNA is TGTGCCAGCAGCTTGTCGGACAGGGGGGTCCCGTTCTTC.